This T cell receptor beta chain came from a study of T cell responses to AZD1222 COVID-19 vaccine. As for the study in general: Second-dose recipients at about 4 or about 12 weeks were treated as one pooled group. Study-level results: Donors, mostly white British, included more females; clonal diversity was possibly underestimated. None of the repertoires were sampled until the peak T cell response had passed.

Data came from immunoSEQ multiplex PCR; TCRdb stores just in-frame clones and leaves some out. The table lists about 150,000 clones, less than 90% of them singletons. The CDR3 length is 13 residues. Germline values: CDR1 MNHEY, CDR2 SVGAGI. Trimming left V 8 bases short and J 1 base short, with 12 bases between. A remark on this clone: The antigen is undetermined.

Sequenced here: peripheral blood, sampled on day 0 of AZD1222 vaccination. This sequence was found in an adult in good health. The V call is TRBV6-5, the J call TRBJ2-7; the D gene is possibly TRBD1 (5 bases). CDR3 nucleotides: TGTGCCAGCGGGCAGGGCCGTTCCTACGAGCAGTACTTC. Its protein is CASGQGRSYEQYF.